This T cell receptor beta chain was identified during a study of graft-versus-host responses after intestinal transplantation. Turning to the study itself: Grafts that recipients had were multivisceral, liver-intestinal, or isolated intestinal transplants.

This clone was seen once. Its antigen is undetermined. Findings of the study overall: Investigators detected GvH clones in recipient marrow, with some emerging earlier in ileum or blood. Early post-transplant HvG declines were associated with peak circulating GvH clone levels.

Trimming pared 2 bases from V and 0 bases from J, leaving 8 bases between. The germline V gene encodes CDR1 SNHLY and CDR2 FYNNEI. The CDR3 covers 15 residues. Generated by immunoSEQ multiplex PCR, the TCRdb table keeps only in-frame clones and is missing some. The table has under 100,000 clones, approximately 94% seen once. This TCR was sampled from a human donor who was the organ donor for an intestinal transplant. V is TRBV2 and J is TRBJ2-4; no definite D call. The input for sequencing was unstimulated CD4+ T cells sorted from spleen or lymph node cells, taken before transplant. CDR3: CASSESSLAKNIQYF. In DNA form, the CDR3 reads TGTGCCAGCAGTGAATCTTCCCTAGCCAAAAACATTCAGTACTTC. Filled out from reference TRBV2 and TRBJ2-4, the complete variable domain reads EPEVTQTPSHQVTQMGQEVILRCVPISNHLYFYWYRQILGQKVEFLVSFYNNEISEKSEIFDDQFSVERPDGSNFTLKIRSTKLEDSAMYFCASSESSLAKNIQYFGAGTRLSVL.